Here is one TCR beta chain with its context. Trimming stripped 4 bases from V and 3 bases from J, with 10 bases between. Per the germline V gene, CDR1 is SQVTM and CDR2 is ANQGSEA. This CDR3 comprises 13 residues. These data belong to a study of T cell changes during pregnancy in multiple sclerosis. This table comes from immunoSEQ multiplex PCR, and its TCRdb copy is limited to in-frame clones, with some not included. The sample lists more than 75,000 clones, about 95% occurring once. This receptor was obtained from a female donor with multiple sclerosis, enrolled in a pregnancy study. The sequenced sample was peripheral blood, obtained in the third trimester of pregnancy. The genes are TRBV29-1 and TRBJ1-5; TRBD1 is a possible D gene (6 bases). CDR3 loop: CSVVPGDNQPQHF. CDR3 DNA sequence: TGCAGCGTTGTACCAGGGGACAATCAGCCCCAGCATTTT.